The 20 T cell receptor beta chains below all came from one sample that was sequenced in a study of blood T cell repertoires in COVID-19. Here immunoSEQ multiplex PCR was the method, and the copy in TCRdb shows in-frame clones only, minus some. Of 120,000 to 150,000 clones listed, around four fifths were seen once; the top ten hold less than 4%. The source material was PBMCs or T cells enriched from blood (not recorded which). The receptor set was obtained from a woman aged 45 to 65 with acute COVID-19.

V is TRBV5-6 and J is TRBJ2-5, with D possibly being TRBD1 (6 bases). Germline V gene sequence: CDR1 SGHDT, CDR2 YYEEEE. V was cut by 0 bases and J by 7 bases, with 7 bases left in between. CDR3 length: 12 residues. In DNA form, the CDR3 reads TGTGCCAGCAGCTTGGGAGGGGGGACCCAGTACTTC. Its protein is CASSLGGGTQYF.

CDR3 in amino acids: CASSTGTGSTDTQYF. CDR3 bases: TGTGCCAGTAGCACCGGGACAGGAAGCACAGATACGCAGTATTTT. The rearrangement joins TRBV19 to TRBJ2-3; 8 bases match TRBD1. Germline lookup yields CDR1 LNHDA and CDR2 SQIVND (reference sequence). The CDR3 spans 15 residues. V lost 6 bases, J lost 0 bases, and 5 bases stayed unmatched.

The J gene is TRBJ1-2, the V gene TRBV6-4, with TRBD1 matching over 7 bases. In germline, CDR1 is MRHNA, CDR2 SNTAGT. Trimming removed 3 bases from V and 8 bases from J; junction bases left unmatched: 12. This CDR3 has 15 amino acids. This CDR3 reads CASSDPGGQIGGYTF. In nucleotides, the CDR3 is TGTGCCAGCAGTGATCCCGGGGGACAGATCGGCGGCTACACCTTC.

This clone was observed a handful of times. This chain uses TRBV5-1 with TRBJ1-3, with 9 bases fitting TRBD1. The trim removed 3 bases at V and 1 base at J, leaving 5 bases unmatched. The germline gives CDR1 SGHRS, CDR2 YFSETQ. This CDR3 has 16 amino acids. This chain's CDR3 is CASSSTGGVSGNTIYF. In DNA, the CDR3 is TGCGCCAGCAGCTCGACAGGGGGAGTTTCTGGAAACACCATATATTTT. The variable domain in full, completed from reference TRBV5-1 and TRBJ1-3, reads KAGVTQTPRYLIKTRGQQVTLSCSPISGHRSVSWYQQTPGQGLQFLFEYFSETQRNKGNFPGRFSGRQFSNSRSEMNVSTLELGDSALYLCASSSTGGVSGNTIYFGEGSWLTVV.

This chain links TRBV11-3 with TRBJ1-1, with a tentative D call TRBD1 (5 bases). There are 15 residues in the CDR3. Trimming shortened V by 1 base and J by 5 bases, and 14 bases separated the two germline ends. The germline V gene encodes CDR1 SGHNT and CDR2 YENEEA. DNA of the CDR3: TGTGCCAGCAGCTTAGTGTTTGGGGCCGGGACTGAAGCTTTCTTT. Protein product: CASSLVFGAGTEAFF.

V is TRBV7-9 and J is TRBJ1-6; 7 bases fit TRBD1. Germline CDR1 is SEHNR and CDR2 is FQNEAQ (reference sequence). The CDR3 contains 14 residues. J gave up 4 bases and V 8 bases, and 5 bases lay outside the gene matches. The CDR3 region is CASGDSQYNSPLHF. The DNA for the CDR3 is TGTGCCAGCGGGGACAGCCAGTATAATTCACCCCTCCACTTT.

The V call is TRBV30, the J call TRBJ1-4; D unresolved. In germline, CDR1 is GTSNPN, CDR2 SVGIG (reference sequence). Trimming pared 2 bases from V and 5 bases from J, leaving 9 bases between. The CDR3 sequence is 13 residues long. The CDR3 nucleotides read TGTGCCTGGAGTCCGGGATACAATGAAAAACTGTTTTTT. Translation: CAWSPGYNEKLFF. The variable domain in full, with the rest retrieved from reference TRBV30 and TRBJ1-4, is SQTIHQWPATLVQPVGSPLSLECTVEGTSNPNLYWYRQAAGRGLQLLFYSVGIGQISSEVPQNLSASRPQDRQFILSSKKLLLSDSGFYLCAWSPGYNEKLFFGSGTQLSVL.

The gene calls are TRBV11-2 and TRBJ2-5; TRBD2 matches at 8 bases. Germline loops: CDR1 SGHAT, CDR2 FQNNGV. Germline trimming cut 1 base from V and 5 bases from J; bases unmatched to any gene: 12. The CDR3 is made up of 17 amino acids. The CDR3 sequence: CASSLGVASGPRETQYF. In DNA form, the CDR3 reads TGTGCCAGCAGCTTAGGGGTAGCTAGCGGGCCGAGGGAGACCCAGTACTTC.

The rearrangement joins TRBV6-6 to TRBJ1-1, with a possible D match to TRBD1 (6 bases). Per the germline V gene, CDR1 is MNHNY and CDR2 is SVGAGI (reference sequence). The CDR3 sequence is 14 residues long. Trimming stripped 6 bases from V and 0 bases from J, with 11 bases between. The CDR3 nucleotides are TGTGCCAGCAGCCAGAGACAGGTGAACACTGAAGCTTTCTTT. It yields the protein CASSQRQVNTEAFF.

This clone is a singleton in its sample. The gene calls are TRBV6-6 and TRBJ1-1, with D possibly matching TRBD1 (5 bases). With 4 bases removed from V and 6 bases from J, the gap between germline ends came to 15 bases. The CDR3 totals 14 residues. Germline loops: CDR1 MNHNY, CDR2 SVGAGI (reference sequence). CDR3 residues: CASSSPQGSAEAFF. Here the CDR3 DNA reads TGTGCCAGCAGTTCACCCCAGGGTTCAGCTGAAGCTTTCTTT.

The rearrangement joins TRBV11-2 to TRBJ2-1; TRBD2 agrees at 10 bases. CDR3 length: 16 residues. After removal of 5 bases from V and 1 base from J, the junction contained 5 bases not matched to a gene. Germline assignment: CDR1 SGHAT and CDR2 FQNNGV. In DNA form, the CDR3 reads TGTGCCAGCAGCCCCCCGGGACTAGCGTCCTACAATGAGCAGTTCTTC. It is translated as CASSPPGLASYNEQFF.

The rearrangement uses TRBV7-9 and TRBJ2-2, with D possibly TRBD1 on 6 matching bases. Germline CDR1 and CDR2: SEHNR and FQNEAQ (reference sequence). Deletions cut 8 bases from V and 2 bases from J, with 18 bases between. The CDR3 is made up of 16 amino acids. The CDR3 nucleotides read TGTGCCAGCTGGAGTCCCGGGACACGTAACACCGGGGAGCTGTTTTTT. Translating gives CASWSPGTRNTGELFF. The full variable domain, rest sourced from reference TRBV7-9 and TRBJ2-2, is DTGVSQNPRHKITKRGQNVTFRCDPISEHNRLYWYRQTLGQGPEFLTYFQNEAQLEKSRLLSDRFSAERPKGSFSTLEIQRTEQGDSAMYLCASWSPGTRNTGELFFGEGSRLTVL.

CDR3 coding DNA: TGTGCCAGCAGCTTGGGGACTAGCGTGGATGAGCAGTTCTTC. It translates to CASSLGTSVDEQFF. The gene calls are TRBV7-2 and TRBJ2-1; TRBD2 aligns across 10 bases. In germline, CDR1 is SGHTA, CDR2 FQGNSA. Unmatched junction bases numbered 4, after V lost 3 bases and J lost 8 bases. This CDR3 region has 14 residues.

This clone has only one observation. CDR3 region: CASSRDRHSSYNEQFF. As DNA, the CDR3 is TGTGCCAGCAGCCGGGACAGGCACAGCTCCTACAATGAGCAGTTCTTC. The chain has TRBV5-6 and TRBJ2-1; 8 bases line up with TRBD1. CDR1 is SGHDT, CDR2 YYEEEE, per germline. Germline trimming cut 4 bases from V and 0 bases from J; bases unmatched to any gene: 6. CDR3 size: 16 residues.

This clone was observed a single time. The rearrangement joins TRBV2 to TRBJ2-7, with D perhaps matching TRBD1 (5 bases). The germline V and J ends were trimmed by 6 bases and 0 bases, with 9 bases remaining between them. This CDR3 spans 13 amino acids. From germline, CDR1 is SNHLY and CDR2 FYNNEI. Here the CDR3 reads CASSPGFSYEQYF. The CDR3 DNA reads TGTGCCAGCAGCCCAGGGTTCTCCTACGAGCAGTACTTC.

The V call is TRBV19, the J call TRBJ2-3, with 7 bases aligning to TRBD2. The CDR3 runs to 15 residues. Germline V gives CDR1 LNHDA, CDR2 SQIVND (reference sequence). J was trimmed by 1 base and V by 2 bases; bases with no gene match: 3. The CDR3 is CASSIWAGGTDTQYF. The CDR3 DNA reads as TGTGCCAGTAGTATATGGGCGGGAGGCACAGATACGCAGTATTTT.

A few counts support this clone. The chain uses TRBV6-2 or TRBV6-3 and TRBJ2-1; 10 bases line up with TRBD1. V shed 6 bases, J shed 7 bases, and the junction held 9 bases outside the gene matches. This CDR3 has 15 amino acids. CDR1 and CDR2 (germline): MNHEY, SVGEGT. CDR3 coding DNA: TGTGCCAGCAGCAGACAGGGGGCGTCGAGGAATGAGCAGTTCTTC. Amino acid sequence: CASSRQGASRNEQFF.

J is TRBJ2-3 and V is TRBV16, with 8 bases matching TRBD2. V trimming: 0 bases; J trimming: 1 base; junction bases outside the gene matches: 0. Looked up from germline, CDR1 is KGHSY and CDR2 is FQNENV. CDR3 length: 15 amino acids. In DNA form, the CDR3 reads TGTGCCAGCAGCCAATCGCGGGAGGGCACAGATACGCAGTATTTT. It translates to CASSQSREGTDTQYF.

This clone was detected a few times. V and J are TRBV11-2 and TRBJ2-4; D may be TRBD2 (6 bases). The CDR3 sequence is 19 residues long. Germline V gene lookup returns CDR1 SGHAT and CDR2 FQNNGV. Trimming pared 3 bases from V and 2 bases from J, leaving 23 bases between. CDR3 DNA: TGTGCCAGCAGCTTCGGCAACGTTGGGACTCCGGATCCCAAAAACATTCAGTACTTC. Encoded protein: CASSFGNVGTPDPKNIQYF.

In DNA form, the CDR3 reads TGTGCCAGCAGTTACTCCCCGGTAGCGGGATTATACGATGAGCAGTTCTTC. Amino acid sequence: CASSYSPVAGLYDEQFF. The chain combines TRBV6-2 or TRBV6-3 with TRBJ2-1; 8 positions agree with TRBD2. Germline V gene sequence: CDR1 MNHEY, CDR2 SVGEGT. The CDR3 extends over 17 amino acids. V lost 0 bases and J lost 8; bases outside the gene matches: 12.